This T cell receptor beta chain comes out of a study of regulatory T cells in long-lasting Graves disease. In building TCR beta libraries, iRepertoire HTBI primers were used together with Arm-PCR of CDR3 regions. TCRdb reanalysed the multiplex PCR reads using MiXCR and keeps one entry per CDR3 protein. The data show 550,000 to 700,000 distinct CDR3 sequences, about 16% seen once. Described time point: newly diagnosed GD, antithyroid drugs for less than 3 months. Following extraction of RNA from PBMCs, that RNA was used to make the TCR library. The data also belong to a second study, concerning T cells in Graves' hyperthyroidism and ophthalmopathy.

Sequencing was performed on peripheral blood mononuclear cells (PBMCs), taken at new diagnosis, from a patient treated with antithyroid drugs. The sequence was obtained from a man younger than 35 with Graves disease.

CDR3 residues: CASSLGGDLGNTIYF. The CDR3 DNA sequence: TGTGCCAGCAGTCTTGGGGGAGACCTTGGAAACACCATATATTTT. The chain uses TRBV13 and TRBJ1-3; D is perhaps TRBD1 (5 bases). Germline V CDR1 and CDR2: PRHDT, FYEKMQ (reference sequence). Trimming removed 6 bases from V and 3 bases from J, with 15 bases in between. The CDR3 has 15 residues. The variable domain in full, completed from reference TRBV13 and TRBJ1-3, reads AAGVIQSPRHLIKEKRETATLKCYPIPRHDTVYWYQQGPGQDPQFLISFYEKMQSDKGSIPDRFSAQQFSDYHSELNMSSLELGDSALYFCASSLGGDLGNTIYFGEGSWLTVV.